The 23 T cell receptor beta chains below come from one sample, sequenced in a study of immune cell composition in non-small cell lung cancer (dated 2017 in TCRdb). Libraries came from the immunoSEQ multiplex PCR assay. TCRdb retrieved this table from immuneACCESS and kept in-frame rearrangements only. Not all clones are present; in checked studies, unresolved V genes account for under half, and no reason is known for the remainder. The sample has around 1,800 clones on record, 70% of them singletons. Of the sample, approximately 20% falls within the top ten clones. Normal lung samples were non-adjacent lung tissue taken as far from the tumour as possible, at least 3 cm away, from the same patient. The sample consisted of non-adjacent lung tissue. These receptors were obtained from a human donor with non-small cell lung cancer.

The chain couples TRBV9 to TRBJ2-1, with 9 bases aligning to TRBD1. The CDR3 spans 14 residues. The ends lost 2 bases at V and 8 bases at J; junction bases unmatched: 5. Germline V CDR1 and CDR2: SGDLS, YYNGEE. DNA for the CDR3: TGTGCCAGCAGCGTCGAACAGGGGGCCGATGAGCAGTTCTTC. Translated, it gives CASSVEQGADEQFF.

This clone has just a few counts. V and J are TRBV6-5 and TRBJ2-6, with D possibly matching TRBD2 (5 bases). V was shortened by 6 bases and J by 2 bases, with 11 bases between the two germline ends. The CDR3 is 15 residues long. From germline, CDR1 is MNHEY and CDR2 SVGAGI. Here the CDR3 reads CASRPGGAGANVLTF. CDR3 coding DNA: TGTGCCAGCAGGCCAGGAGGTGCTGGGGCCAACGTCCTGACTTTC.

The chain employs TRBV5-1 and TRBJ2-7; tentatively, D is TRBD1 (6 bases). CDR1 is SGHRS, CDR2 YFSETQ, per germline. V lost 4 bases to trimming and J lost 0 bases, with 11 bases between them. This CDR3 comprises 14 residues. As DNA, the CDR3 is TGCGCCAGCAGCACGGAGGACAGCTCCTACGAGCAGTACTTC. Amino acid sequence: CASSTEDSSYEQYF.

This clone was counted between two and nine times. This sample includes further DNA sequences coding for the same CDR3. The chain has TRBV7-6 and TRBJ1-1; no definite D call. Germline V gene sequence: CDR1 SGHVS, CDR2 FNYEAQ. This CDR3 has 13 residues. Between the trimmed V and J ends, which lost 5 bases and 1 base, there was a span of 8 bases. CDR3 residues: CASSADTNTEAFF. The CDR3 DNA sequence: TGTGCCAGCAGCGCAGACACGAACACTGAAGCTTTCTTT.

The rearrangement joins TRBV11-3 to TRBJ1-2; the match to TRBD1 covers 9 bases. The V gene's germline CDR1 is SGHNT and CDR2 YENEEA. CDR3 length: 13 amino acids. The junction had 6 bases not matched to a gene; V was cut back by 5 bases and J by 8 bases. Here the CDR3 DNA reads TGTGCCAGCAGCCGGGGACAGGGCAACGGCTACACCTTC. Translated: CASSRGQGNGYTF.

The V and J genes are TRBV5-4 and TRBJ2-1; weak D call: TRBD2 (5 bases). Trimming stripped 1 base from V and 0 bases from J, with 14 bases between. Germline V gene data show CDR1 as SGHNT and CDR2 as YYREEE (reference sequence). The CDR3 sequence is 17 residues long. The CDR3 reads CASSLLAGESSYNEQFF. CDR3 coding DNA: TGTGCCAGCAGCTTGCTTGCTGGGGAGTCCTCCTACAATGAGCAGTTCTTC. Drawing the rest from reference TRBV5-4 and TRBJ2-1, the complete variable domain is ETGVTQSPTHLIKTRGQQVTLRCSSQSGHNTVSWYQQALGQGPQFIFQYYREEENGRGNFPPRFSGLQFPNYSSELNVNALELDDSALYLCASSLLAGESSYNEQFFGPGTRLTVL.

CDR3: CASSSLFGQGAREQYF. The CDR3 nucleotides read TGTGCCAGCAGTTCCCTCTTCGGACAGGGGGCACGAGAGCAGTACTTC. The chain has TRBV11-2 and TRBJ2-7, with 11 nucleotides matching TRBD1. CDR1 and CDR2 from the germline V gene are SGHAT and FQNNGV. The CDR3 length is 16 residues. The junction had 14 bases not matched to a gene; V was cut back by 6 bases and J by 7 bases.

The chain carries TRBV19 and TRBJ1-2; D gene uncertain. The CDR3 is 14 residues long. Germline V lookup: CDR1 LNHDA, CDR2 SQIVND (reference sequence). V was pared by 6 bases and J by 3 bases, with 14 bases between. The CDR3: CASRVNYGDYGYTF. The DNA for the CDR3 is TGTGCCAGTAGGGTCAATTACGGGGACTATGGCTACACCTTC.

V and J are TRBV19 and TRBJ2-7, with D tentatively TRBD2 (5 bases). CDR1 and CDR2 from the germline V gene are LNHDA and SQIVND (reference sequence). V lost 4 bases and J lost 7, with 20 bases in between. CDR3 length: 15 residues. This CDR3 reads CASSKRVMEAMEQYF. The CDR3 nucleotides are TGTGCCAGTAGTAAAAGGGTTATGGAGGCTATGGAGCAGTACTTC. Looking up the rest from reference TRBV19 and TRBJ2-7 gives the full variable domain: DGGITQSPKYLFRKEGQNVTLSCEQNLNHDAMYWYRQDPGQGLRLIYYSQIVNDFQKGDIAEGYSVSREKKESFPLTVTSAQKNPTAFYLCASSKRVMEAMEQYFGPGTRLTVT.

CDR3 amino acids: CASSLGPAGGQGEQYF. CDR3 bases: TGTGCCAGCAGCTTAGGTCCAGCGGGGGGGCAAGGGGAGCAGTACTTC. V is TRBV7-2 and J is TRBJ2-7; TRBD2 agrees at 10 bases. Germline V lookup: CDR1 SGHTA, CDR2 FQGNSA. The V segment lost 1 base and the J segment 7 bases; nucleotides outside the gene matches: 10. The CDR3 loop spans 16 amino acids.

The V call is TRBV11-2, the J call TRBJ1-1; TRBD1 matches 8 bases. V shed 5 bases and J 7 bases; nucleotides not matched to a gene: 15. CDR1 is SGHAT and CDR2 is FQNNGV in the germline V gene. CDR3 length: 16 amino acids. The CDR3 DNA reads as TGTGCCAGCAGCCCCGGGACAGGAGACGTTTGGGGTGAAGCTTTCTTT. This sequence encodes CASSPGTGDVWGEAFF. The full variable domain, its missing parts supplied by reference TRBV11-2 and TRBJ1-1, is EAGVAQSPRYKIIEKRQSVAFWCNPISGHATLYWYQQILGQGPKLLIQFQNNGVVDDSQLPKDRFSAERLKGVDSTLKIQPAKLEDSAVYLCASSPGTGDVWGEAFFGQGTRLTVV.

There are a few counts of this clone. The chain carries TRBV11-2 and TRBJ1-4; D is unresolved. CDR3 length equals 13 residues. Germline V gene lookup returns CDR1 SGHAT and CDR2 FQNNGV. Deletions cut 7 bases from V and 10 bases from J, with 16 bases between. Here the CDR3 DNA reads TGTGCCAGCACGATTCCCGATGGAGGAAAACTGTTTTTT. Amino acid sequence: CASTIPDGGKLFF.

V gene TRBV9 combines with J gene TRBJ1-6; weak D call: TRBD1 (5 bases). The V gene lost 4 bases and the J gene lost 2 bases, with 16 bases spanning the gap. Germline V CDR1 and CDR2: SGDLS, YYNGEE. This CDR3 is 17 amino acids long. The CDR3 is CASSSRAEGAYNSPLHF. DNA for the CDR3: TGTGCCAGCAGCTCACGGGCCGAAGGGGCCTATAATTCACCCCTCCACTTT.

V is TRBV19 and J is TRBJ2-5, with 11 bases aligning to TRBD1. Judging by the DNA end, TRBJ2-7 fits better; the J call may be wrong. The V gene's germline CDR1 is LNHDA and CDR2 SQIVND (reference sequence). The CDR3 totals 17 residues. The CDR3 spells CASSIRTGGAEAYEQYF. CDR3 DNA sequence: TGTGCCAGTAGTATTCGGACAGGGGGCGCGGAAGCCTACGAGCAGTACTTC.

The CDR3 nucleotides read TGCGCCAGCAGTGAAAACAGGGCGGAGACCCAGTACTTC. Translation gives CASSENRAETQYF. The gene calls are TRBV10-1 and TRBJ2-5; D may be TRBD1 (6 bases). V shed 3 bases and J shed 5 bases, with 10 bases lying between them. Germline V lookup: CDR1 WNHNN, CDR2 SYGVQD (reference sequence). This CDR3 is 13 amino acids long.

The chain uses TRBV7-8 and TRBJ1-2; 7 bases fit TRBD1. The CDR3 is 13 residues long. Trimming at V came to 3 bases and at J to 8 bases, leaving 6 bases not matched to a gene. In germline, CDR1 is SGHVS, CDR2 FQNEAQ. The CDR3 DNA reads TGTGCCAGCAGCTTCCAGGGGGTGAGGGGCTACACCTTC. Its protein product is CASSFQGVRGYTF.

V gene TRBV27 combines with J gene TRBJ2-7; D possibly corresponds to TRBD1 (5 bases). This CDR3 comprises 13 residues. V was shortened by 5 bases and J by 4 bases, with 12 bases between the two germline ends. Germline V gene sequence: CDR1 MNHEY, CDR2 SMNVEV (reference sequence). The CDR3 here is CASSRGRAYEQYF. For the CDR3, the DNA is TGTGCCAGCAGTCGCGGCAGGGCGTACGAGCAGTACTTC.

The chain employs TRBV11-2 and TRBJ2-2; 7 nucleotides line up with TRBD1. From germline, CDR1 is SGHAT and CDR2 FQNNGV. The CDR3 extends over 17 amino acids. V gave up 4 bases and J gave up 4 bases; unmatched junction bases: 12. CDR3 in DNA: TGTGCCAGCAGCTCCAAATCCGGGACAGAACCCACCGGGGAGCTGTTTTTT. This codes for CASSSKSGTEPTGELFF.

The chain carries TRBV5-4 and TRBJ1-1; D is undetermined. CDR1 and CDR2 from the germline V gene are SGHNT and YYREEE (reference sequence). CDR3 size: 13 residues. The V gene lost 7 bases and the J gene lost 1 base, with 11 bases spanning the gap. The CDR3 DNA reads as TGTGCCAGCTCGTCGGCGGAGAACACTGAAGCTTTCTTT. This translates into CASSSAENTEAFF.

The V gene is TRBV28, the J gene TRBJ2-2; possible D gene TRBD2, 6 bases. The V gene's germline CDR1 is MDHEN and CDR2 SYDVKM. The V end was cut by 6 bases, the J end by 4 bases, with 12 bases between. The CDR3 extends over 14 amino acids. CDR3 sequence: CASRRRGGTGELFF. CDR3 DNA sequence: TGTGCCAGCAGGAGACGGGGAGGCACCGGGGAGCTGTTTTTT.

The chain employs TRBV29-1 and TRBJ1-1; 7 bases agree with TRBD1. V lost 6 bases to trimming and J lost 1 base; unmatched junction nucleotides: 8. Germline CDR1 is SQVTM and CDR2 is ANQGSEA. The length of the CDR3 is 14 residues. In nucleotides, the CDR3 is TGCAGCGTCGCCAGGGGGACCTCGAACACTGAAGCTTTCTTT. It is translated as CSVARGTSNTEAFF.

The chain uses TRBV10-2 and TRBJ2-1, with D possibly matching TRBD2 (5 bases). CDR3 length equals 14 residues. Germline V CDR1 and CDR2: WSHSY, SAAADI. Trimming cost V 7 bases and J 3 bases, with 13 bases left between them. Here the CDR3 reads CASIPGVGYNEQFF. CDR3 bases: TGCGCCAGCATCCCCGGGGTGGGCTACAATGAGCAGTTCTTC.

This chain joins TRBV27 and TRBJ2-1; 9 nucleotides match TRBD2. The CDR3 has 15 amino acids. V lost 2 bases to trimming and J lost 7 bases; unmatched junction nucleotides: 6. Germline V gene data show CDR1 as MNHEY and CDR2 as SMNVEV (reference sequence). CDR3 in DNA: TGTGCCAGCAGTTTACGCGGGGGGGCGTATAATGAGCAGTTCTTC. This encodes CASSLRGGAYNEQFF.